The source of this T cell receptor (beta chain) is a study of cytomegalovirus exposure and HLA in healthy donors. CDR1 SGHNT and CDR2 YYREEE come from the germline V gene (reference sequence). This CDR3 region has 15 residues. V gave up 4 bases and J gave up 5 bases, with 18 bases separating them. The PCR made use of 60 Vbeta and 13 Jbeta primers. Sequencing used immunoSEQ multiplex PCR; TCRdb keeps in-frame clones, though not all of them. The table counts about 130,000 clones; roughly 2% lies in the top ten. This chain links TRBV5-4 with TRBJ2-5, with D possibly matching TRBD2 (5 bases). The receptor comes from a man aged 40-55 years in good health and CMV-seronegative. The material sequenced was PBMCs. The CDR3 protein is CASSGLYSGVETQYF. The CDR3 DNA is TGTGCCAGCAGCGGACTCTACTCCGGGGTGGAGACCCAGTACTTC.